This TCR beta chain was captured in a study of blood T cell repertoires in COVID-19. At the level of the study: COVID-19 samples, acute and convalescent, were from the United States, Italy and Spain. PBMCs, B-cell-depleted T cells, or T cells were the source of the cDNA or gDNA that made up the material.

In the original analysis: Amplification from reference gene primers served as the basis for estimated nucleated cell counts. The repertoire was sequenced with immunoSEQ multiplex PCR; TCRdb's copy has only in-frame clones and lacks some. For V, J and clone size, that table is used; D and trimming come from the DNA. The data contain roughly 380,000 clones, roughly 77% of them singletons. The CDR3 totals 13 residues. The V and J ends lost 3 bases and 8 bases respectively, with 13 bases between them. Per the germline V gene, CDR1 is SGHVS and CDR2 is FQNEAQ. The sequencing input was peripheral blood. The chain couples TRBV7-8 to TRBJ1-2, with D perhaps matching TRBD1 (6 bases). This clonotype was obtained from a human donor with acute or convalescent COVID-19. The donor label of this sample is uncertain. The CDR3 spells CASSFTGWQGYTF. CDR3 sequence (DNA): TGTGCCAGCAGCTTTACAGGGTGGCAGGGCTACACCTTC.